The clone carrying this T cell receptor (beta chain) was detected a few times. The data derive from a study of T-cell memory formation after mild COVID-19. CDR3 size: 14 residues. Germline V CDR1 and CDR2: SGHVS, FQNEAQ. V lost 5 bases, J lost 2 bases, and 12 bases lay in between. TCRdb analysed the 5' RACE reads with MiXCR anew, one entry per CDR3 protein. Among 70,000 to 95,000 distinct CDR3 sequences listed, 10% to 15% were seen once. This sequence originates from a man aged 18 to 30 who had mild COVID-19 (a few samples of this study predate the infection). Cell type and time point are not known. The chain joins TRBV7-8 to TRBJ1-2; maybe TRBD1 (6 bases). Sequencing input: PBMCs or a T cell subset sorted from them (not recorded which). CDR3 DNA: TGTGCCAGCAGCGGCCGGGACAACAACTATGGCTACACCTTC. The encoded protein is CASSGRDNNYGYTF.